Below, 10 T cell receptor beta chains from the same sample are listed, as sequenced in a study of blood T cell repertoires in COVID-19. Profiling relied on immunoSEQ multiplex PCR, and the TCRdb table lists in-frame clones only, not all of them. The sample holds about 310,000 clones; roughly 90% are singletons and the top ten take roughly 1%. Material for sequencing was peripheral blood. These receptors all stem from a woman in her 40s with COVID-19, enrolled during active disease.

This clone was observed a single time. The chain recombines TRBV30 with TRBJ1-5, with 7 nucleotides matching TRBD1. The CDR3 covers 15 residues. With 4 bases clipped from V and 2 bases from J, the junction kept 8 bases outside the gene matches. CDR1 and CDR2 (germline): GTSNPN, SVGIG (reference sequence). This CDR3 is CAWTPTGLGNQPQHF. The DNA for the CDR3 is TGTGCCTGGACCCCGACAGGGTTGGGCAATCAGCCCCAGCATTTT.

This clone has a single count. The CDR3 DNA reads as TGTGCCAGCCAGGGAAGTCAGGAAAAACTGTTTTTT. Amino acid sequence: CASQGSQEKLFF. The rearrangement joins TRBV28 to TRBJ1-4; TRBD1 might be the D (5 bases). The V end lost 8 bases, the J end lost 8 bases, and 12 bases lay between the germline ends. The CDR3 sequence is 12 residues long. Germline CDR1 reads MDHEN; CDR2 reads SYDVKM.

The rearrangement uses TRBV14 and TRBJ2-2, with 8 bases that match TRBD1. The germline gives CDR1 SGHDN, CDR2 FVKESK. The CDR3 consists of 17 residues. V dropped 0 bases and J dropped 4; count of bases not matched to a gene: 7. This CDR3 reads CASSQELGRGPTGELFF. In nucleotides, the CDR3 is TGTGCCAGCAGCCAAGAACTGGGCAGGGGGCCCACCGGGGAGCTGTTTTTT.

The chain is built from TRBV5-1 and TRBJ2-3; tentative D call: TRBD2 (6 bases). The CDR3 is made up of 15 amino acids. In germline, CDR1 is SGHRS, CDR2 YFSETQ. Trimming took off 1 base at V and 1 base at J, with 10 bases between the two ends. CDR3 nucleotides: TGCGCCAGCAGCTTGACCGGGGGTGGCACAGATACGCAGTATTTT. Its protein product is CASSLTGGGTDTQYF.

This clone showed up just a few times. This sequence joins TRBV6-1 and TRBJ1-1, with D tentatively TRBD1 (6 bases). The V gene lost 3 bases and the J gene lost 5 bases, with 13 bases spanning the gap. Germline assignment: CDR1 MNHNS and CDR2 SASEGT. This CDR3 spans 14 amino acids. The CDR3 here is CASSDRGGGTEAFF. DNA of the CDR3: TGTGCCAGCAGTGACAGGGGCGGCGGAACTGAAGCTTTCTTT.

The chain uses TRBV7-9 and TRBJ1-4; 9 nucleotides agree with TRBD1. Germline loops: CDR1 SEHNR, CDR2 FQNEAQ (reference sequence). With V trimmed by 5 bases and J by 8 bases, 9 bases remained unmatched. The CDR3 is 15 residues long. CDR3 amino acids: CASSRIQGAREKLFF. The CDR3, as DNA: TGTGCCAGCAGCCGCATACAGGGGGCCCGAGAAAAACTGTTTTTT.

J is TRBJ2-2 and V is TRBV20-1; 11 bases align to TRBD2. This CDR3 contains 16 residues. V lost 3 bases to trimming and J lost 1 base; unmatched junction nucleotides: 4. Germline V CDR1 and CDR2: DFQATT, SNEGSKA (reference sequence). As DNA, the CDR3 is TGCAGTGCTAGTAATAGCGGGAGGGTGAACACCGGGGAGCTGTTTTTT. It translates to CSASNSGRVNTGELFF.

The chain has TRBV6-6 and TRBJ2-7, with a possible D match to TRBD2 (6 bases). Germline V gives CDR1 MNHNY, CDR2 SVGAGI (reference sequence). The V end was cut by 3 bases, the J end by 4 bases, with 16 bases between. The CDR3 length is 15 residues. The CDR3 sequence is CASSYPPGEGYEQYF. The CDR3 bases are TGTGCCAGCAGTTATCCCCCGGGAGAAGGATACGAGCAGTACTTC.

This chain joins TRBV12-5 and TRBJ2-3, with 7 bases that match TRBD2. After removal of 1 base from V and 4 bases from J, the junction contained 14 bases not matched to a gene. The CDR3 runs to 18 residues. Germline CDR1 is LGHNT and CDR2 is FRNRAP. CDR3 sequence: CASGLGLLAEPGADTQYF. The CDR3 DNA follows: TGTGCTAGTGGTTTGGGACTCCTAGCGGAGCCGGGTGCAGATACGCAGTATTTT.

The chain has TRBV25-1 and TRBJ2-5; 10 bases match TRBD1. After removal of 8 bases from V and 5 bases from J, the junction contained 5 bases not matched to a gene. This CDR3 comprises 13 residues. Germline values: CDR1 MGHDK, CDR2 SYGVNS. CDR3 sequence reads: CASGTGVGETQYF. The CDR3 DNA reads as TGTGCCAGCGGGACAGGGGTTGGGGAGACCCAGTACTTC.